This T cell receptor (beta chain) was captured by sequencing in a study of T-cell reconstitution after alpha-beta-depleted transplantation in children listed by TCRdb under 2016. In terms of the full investigation: Using TCR repertoire profiling, the study followed T-cell immune reconstitution in a quantitative way in children after TCRalphabeta/CD19-depleted allogeneic hematopoietic cell transplantation.

There are many counts of this clonotype. Its antigen target is currently unknown. No base quality values were provided; no much bigger clone lies one nucleotide off. The protocol used for the library was PCR. Sequencing was carried out with an Illumina HiSeq 2500. Molecular barcoding was employed in the preparation of TCR libraries, with unique molecular identifiers being used to normalize TCRbeta repertoire quantification. TCRdb reran the public reads through fastp at Q25 and MiXCR, keeping productive beta chains. Each CDR3 protein gets just one entry, which takes the most common genes and DNA from the rows behind it. The sample table lists some 300,000 distinct CDR3 sequences, roughly 7.8% of them with a count of one. In total, the top ten clones hold approximately 9.1% of the sample. Counted from cysteine to phenylalanine, this CDR3 has 13 amino acids. The entry retains the CDR3 DNA only, 39 bases that are in frame from base 1. The germline V gene gives CDR1 as SGHRS and CDR2 as YFSETQ. Relative to germline, V is missing 4 bases and J is missing 5 bases, with 4 bases of the junction outside any gene match.

Broader findings and caveats from the paper: Hyperexpanded clone frequencies declined over subsequent months; after one year, T-cell counts and TCRbeta diversity were mostly attributed to newly produced T cells. In some patients, the high TCRbeta diversity seen at day 60 was put down to recipient T cells and intrathymic progenitors that had survived conditioning. About two months after transplant, the apparently early recovery of alphabetaT-cell counts reportedly depended on just several hundred clones that had expanded rapidly and came from non-depleted graft cells.

The sample's treatment or condition label, in plain terms: allogeneic hematopoietic cell transplantation with graft depleted of TCRalphabeta T cells and CD19 B cells. The transplant recipients were children given TCRalphabeta/CD19-depleted allogeneic hematopoietic cell grafts. The sample here was peripheral blood, taken 360 days after TCRalphabeta/CD19-depleted stem cell transplant. Recombination joined TRBV5-1 with TRBJ2-5; 8 bases in the junction line up with TRBD1. This TCR was recovered from a female patient aged 2-9 years who had a stem cell transplant for Fanconi anemia, so the T cells may come from the graft donor. The CDR3: CASSLTGDETQYF. The sequence in DNA is TGCGCCAGCAGCCTGACAGGGGACGAGACCCAGTACTTC.